Listed here is a single T cell receptor beta chain. Its target is not known. MiXCR, applied by TCRdb to the reads, yields one record per CDR3 protein. The sample has roughly 150,000 distinct CDR3 sequences; approximately 17% are singletons. These data come from a study of T cell repertoires in cytomegalovirus infection. Study-level information: CMV infection and matching HLA type were both indicated by public TCR beta signatures. Findings of the study overall: Summed public TCR beta family frequency identified CMV carriers bearing the relevant HLA.

The CDR3 contains 16 residues. V was clipped by 2 bases and J by 7 bases; unmatched bases: 10. Germline V gene sequence: CDR1 MNHEY, CDR2 SVGAGI. What was sequenced was CD8+ T cells from PBMCs. The source of this sequence is a human donor in good health (CMV status not recorded). Some clones in this sample may be carry-over from other donors' samples. The V gene is TRBV6-5, the J gene TRBJ2-1; TRBD1 aligns across 8 bases. The CDR3 bases are TGTGCCAGCAGTTACGACAGGGGCCTAGGAGGGAATGAGCAGTTCTTC. Its protein is CASSYDRGLGGNEQFF.